Listed below are T cell receptor beta chains from one sample, sequenced in a study of shared clonotypes between healthy human individuals. Libraries were prepared by immunoSEQ multiplex PCR; TCRdb keeps only in-frame clonotypes and omits some of them. Among 700,000 or so clones listed, roughly 78% were seen once. What was sequenced was memory CD4+ T cells sorted from blood. These receptors were taken from a woman in her twenties or thirties in good health. Each CDR3 is given with its conserved first and last residue. The D gene is left open where the match is weak. Size is omitted from some rows. Given values are once, few, many or a class for expanded clones.

d_gene,abundance,v_gene,j_gene,CDR3nt,CDR3aa
NA,few,TRBV5-6,TRBJ1-4,TGTGCCAGCAGCGAGGGGACGGTTAATGTGAAACTGTTTTTT,CASSEGTVNVKLFF
TRBD1,NA,TRBV30,TRBJ1-3,TGTGCCTGGACATATACCGGGACAGCGGTAAACACCATATATTTT,CAWTYTGTAVNTIYF
TRBD1,few,TRBV6-1,TRBJ1-4,TGTGCCAGTAACAGGGGATGGGAAAAACTGTTTTTT,CASNRGWEKLFF
NA,once,TRBV29-1,TRBJ1-1,TGCAGCGTTGGGCAGGGGACCCACACTGAAGCTTTCTTT,CSVGQGTHTEAFF
NA,many,TRBV4-2,TRBJ2-7,TGTGCCAGCAGCCCGTCATCAGACGATAACTCCTACGAGCAGTACTTC,CASSPSSDDNSYEQYF
TRBD1,NA,TRBV7-2,TRBJ2-7,TGTGCCAGCAGCGTAAGGGGGCAGGTTTCGTGGCAGTACTTC,CASSVRGQVSWQYF
NA,once,TRBV7-9,TRBJ1-4,TGTGCCAGCAGCTTAGCTATCGAAGGTGAAAAACTGTTTTTT,CASSLAIEGEKLFF
NA,NA,TRBV7-8,TRBJ2-1,TGTGCCAGCAGCGCAGCGTCTACTGGCAATGAGCAGTTCTTC,CASSAASTGNEQFF
NA,once,TRBV6-5,TRBJ2-1,TGTGCCAGCAGTTATGTCTCTAACAATGAGCAGTTCTTC,CASSYVSNNEQFF
TRBD1,once,TRBV5-4,TRBJ1-5,TGTGCCAGCAGCACAGGGACAGGCTATCAGCCCCAGCATTTT,CASSTGTGYQPQHF
TRBD1,NA,TRBV7-8,TRBJ1-2,TGTGCCAGCAGCCCAGGGACAGGGGGCGGCATCTATGGCTACACCTTC,CASSPGTGGGIYGYTF
NA,NA,TRBV19,TRBJ2-3,TGTGCCAGCAGTGATGATGGGGTCCGCACAGATACGCAGTATTTT,CASSDDGVRTDTQYF
TRBD2,NA,TRBV10-1,TRBJ2-7,TGCGCCAGCAGCGATATAGCGGGAGGAACCTACGAGCAGTACTTC,CASSDIAGGTYEQYF
NA,NA,TRBV6-5,TRBJ2-7,TGTGCCAGCAGTTATGGAGCGGTAAGCTCCTACGAGCAGTACTTC,CASSYGAVSSYEQYF
NA,NA,TRBV28,TRBJ1-5,TGTGCCAGCAGTTTAATGGTGGGGAAAGACCAGCCCCAGCATTTT,CASSLMVGKDQPQHF
NA,NA,TRBV30,TRBJ2-3,TGTGCCTGGAGTAAGACCCAGTACGATACGCAGTATTTT,CAWSKTQYDTQYF
TRBD1,NA,TRBV5-1,TRBJ2-7,TGCGCCAGCAGCTGGGACAGAATATCGCCCTACGAGCAGTACTTC,CASSWDRISPYEQYF
NA,NA,TRBV1,TRBJ2-5,TGCACCAGCAGCCAAGTGACTAGCGGGAGGGAACAAGAGACCCAGTACTTC,CTSSQVTSGREQETQYF
NA,once,TRBV15,TRBJ2-4,TGTGCCACCAGCTACAAAAACATTCAGTACTTC,CATSYKNIQYF
NA,NA,TRBV5-1,TRBJ1-2,TGCGCCAGCAAACTGGCTTGGGATACAGGAACCTATGGCTACACCTTC,CASKLAWDTGTYGYTF
TRBD2,NA,TRBV27,TRBJ2-7,TGTGCCAGCAGTCCAGTAGCGGGGACCTACGAGCAGTACTTC,CASSPVAGTYEQYF
NA,NA,TRBV29-1,TRBJ2-5,TGCAGCGTTGAAGATCGAGGCTTAGGGGGTAGAGTGGAGACCCAGTACTTC,CSVEDRGLGGRVETQYF
NA,many,TRBV5-4,TRBJ1-1,TGTGCCAGCAGCTTATTATCTAGGAACACTGAAGCTTTCTTT,CASSLLSRNTEAFF
NA,NA,TRBV27,TRBJ1-4,TGTGCCAGCAGTAATCGGGCAAATGAAAAACTGTTTTTT,CASSNRANEKLFF
TRBD2,NA,TRBV6-4,TRBJ2-7,TGTGCCAGCAGTGACCCCCGGGCAGGGAGGGTTTCCACCTACGAGCAGTACTTC,CASSDPRAGRVSTYEQYF
TRBD1,NA,TRBV4-1,TRBJ2-3,TGCGCCAGCAGCCAAGGTACGAGTTGGGGACAGGGCACAGATACGCAGTATTTT,CASSQGTSWGQGTDTQYF
NA,NA,TRBV19,TRBJ1-5,TGTGCCAGTAGTCCTCCCCGGGGACCGGGGGGCAATCAGCCCCAGCATTTT,CASSPPRGPGGNQPQHF
NA,NA,TRBV6-5,TRBJ1-1,TGTGCCAGCAGTTACGCCCAGTACACTGAAGCTTTCTTT,CASSYAQYTEAFF
TRBD1,NA,TRBV30,TRBJ1-1,TGTGCCTGGAGTCTCGCCAGGACAGGGGCTACTGAAGCTTTCTTT,CAWSLARTGATEAFF
TRBD1,NA,TRBV27,TRBJ2-7,TGTGCCAGCAGACATGAACAGGGGAAAAGCTCCTACGAGCAGTACTTC,CASRHEQGKSSYEQYF
NA,NA,TRBV11-3,TRBJ2-3,TGTGCCAGCAGCTTAGACAGGAGCGGCACAGATACGCAGTATTTT,CASSLDRSGTDTQYF
NA,few,TRBV7-2,TRBJ2-5,TGTGCCAGCAGCTTCATCCAGGGGAAGACCCAGTACTTC,CASSFIQGKTQYF
NA,NA,TRBV5-1,TRBJ2-5,TGCGCCAGCAGCTCAGGGGAGACCCAGTACTTC,CASSSGETQYF
NA,NA,TRBV28,TRBJ2-1,TGTGCCAGCAGTTTGGGGGGATTGGGGCATGGTGAGCAGTTCTTC,CASSLGGLGHGEQFF
NA,NA,TRBV19,TRBJ1-4,TGTGCCAGTAGTATAGTCTACAGCGCTTCTGAAAAACTGTTTTTT,CASSIVYSASEKLFF
NA,few,TRBV7-2,TRBJ2-7,TGTGCCAGCAGCTCCTATCTGGAATCCTACGAGCAGTACTTC,CASSSYLESYEQYF
NA,NA,TRBV4-1,TRBJ2-1,TGCGCCAGCAGCTCCCGCGGTAGCGGCCTCTACAATGAGCAGTTCTTC,CASSSRGSGLYNEQFF
NA,NA,TRBV4-1,TRBJ1-2,TGCGCCAGCAGCCATCTTACCCGACAGAGGAATAACTATGGCTACACCTTC,CASSHLTRQRNNYGYTF
NA,NA,TRBV2,TRBJ2-3,TGTGCCAGCAGTGTGCAGCCAACCCCCACAGATACGCAGTATTTT,CASSVQPTPTDTQYF
TRBD2,NA,TRBV5-1,TRBJ2-5,TGCGCCAGCACCCTGCGGGGGTTCCAAGAGACCCAGTACTTC,CASTLRGFQETQYF
TRBD2,NA,TRBV7-2,TRBJ2-7,TGTGCCAGCAGCTCTAGACTAGCGGACTCCTACGAGCAGTACTTC,CASSSRLADSYEQYF
TRBD1,NA,TRBV14,TRBJ2-3,TGTGCCAGCAGCCCCGACAGGGGCCTCGGGGTTACGCAGTATTTT,CASSPDRGLGVTQYF
NA,NA,TRBV7-2,TRBJ1-3,TGTGCCAGCAGCTTAGGAGGCGCCAGAGGGGGAAACACCATATATTTT,CASSLGGARGGNTIYF
TRBD1,NA,TRBV5-6,TRBJ2-2,TGTGCCAGCAGCGCCCAGACAGGGGGGGAGCTGTTTTTT,CASSAQTGGELFF
NA,NA,TRBV14,TRBJ1-4,TGTGCCAGCAGCTTAACGGGGCCGGGTGAAAAACTGTTTTTT,CASSLTGPGEKLFF
NA,once,TRBV5-4,TRBJ2-7,TGTGCCAGCACCTCCCCTCTGGGGGAGCAGTACTTC,CASTSPLGEQYF
NA,NA,TRBV7-8,TRBJ1-3,TGTGCCAGCAGCTTAGCGGTGAGGGGGGCGAGATATCAGGGGAGCTCTGGAAACACCATATATTTT,CASSLAVRGARYQGSSGNTIYF